This T cell receptor beta chain was found in a study of vaccination and CD4 T cells after COVID-19. Treatment meaning: approximately nine-day PBMC culture with coronavirus spike peptide pools or control peptides (ViraFEST assay). Ahead of the COVID-19 pandemic (2011-2018), the CD4+ T cells of the unexposed donor were collected. This clonotype has more than one count but fewer than ten. Its antigen remains unidentified. The Oncomine TCR Beta short-read assay sequenced DNA from cultured CD4+ T cells. Once CD4+ T cells had been cultured, genomic DNA was extracted from them. TCRdb re-called the PCR reads with MiXCR, one entry per CDR3 protein. The profile shows about 10,000 distinct CDR3 sequences, about a third of them singletons. The length of the CDR3 is 16 residues. Germline V gene sequence: CDR1 MNHEY, CDR2 SMNVEV (reference sequence). V was clipped by 10 bases and J by 3 bases, with 19 bases between them.

Sequences were obtained from CD4+ T cells from blood, cultured in vitro. The sequence derives from a human donor in good health. The chain joins TRBV27 to TRBJ1-6; a weak D match, TRBD1 (5 bases). In nucleotides, the CDR3 is TGTGCCACCTCGCTAGGGGTGATCCACTATAATTCACCCCTCCACTTT. Translating gives CATSLGVIHYNSPLHF.